The rows below give T cell receptor beta chains drawn from one sample of a study of T cell responses to AZD1222 COVID-19 vaccine. The method was immunoSEQ multiplex PCR; TCRdb's version includes in-frame clones alone and lacks a portion of them. This repertoire shows approximately 67,000 clones, roughly nine tenths found once; its top ten account for about 28%. Sequenced material: peripheral blood, taken 28 days after the second AZD1222 dose. The receptors derive from an adult who received the AZD1222 COVID-19 vaccine. Each CDR3 is given without its conserved first and last residue. Fields, in order: V gene, CDR3 length, D gene, J gene, CDR3 protein. A D gene is named only where the DNA matches it firmly.

v_gene: TRBV18; len: 13; d_gene: .; j_gene: TRBJ2-3; CDR3aa: ASSQSAGGTDTQY
v_gene: TRBV7-9; len: 10; d_gene: .; j_gene: TRBJ1-3; CDR3aa: ASREGGNTIY
v_gene: TRBV15; len: 13; d_gene: .; j_gene: TRBJ1-5; CDR3aa: ATSRDREGNQPQH
v_gene: TRBV5-1; len: 13; d_gene: .; j_gene: TRBJ1-1; CDR3aa: ASSQEVGRNTEAF
v_gene: TRBV12-3/TRBV12-4; len: 9; d_gene: .; j_gene: TRBJ2-3; CDR3aa: ASSFAGTQY
v_gene: TRBV15; len: 14; d_gene: .; j_gene: TRBJ2-1; CDR3aa: ATSRDVGRPLNEQF
v_gene: TRBV19; len: 13; d_gene: TRBD2; j_gene: TRBJ2-7; CDR3aa: ASSFSGTSSYEQY
v_gene: TRBV12-3/TRBV12-4; len: 11; d_gene: .; j_gene: TRBJ1-5; CDR3aa: ASTPPEGRPQH
v_gene: TRBV11-3; len: 12; d_gene: .; j_gene: TRBJ1-1; CDR3aa: ASRPNTVNTEAF
v_gene: TRBV12-3/TRBV12-4; len: 11; d_gene: .; j_gene: TRBJ2-7; CDR3aa: ASSLGGTYEQY
v_gene: TRBV27; len: 17; d_gene: TRBD2; j_gene: TRBJ2-4; CDR3aa: ASRNRVLAGGSAKNIQY
v_gene: TRBV2; len: 11; d_gene: TRBD2; j_gene: TRBJ2-7; CDR3aa: ASRAGVGYEQY
v_gene: TRBV10-2; len: 13; d_gene: TRBD1; j_gene: TRBJ1-1; CDR3aa: ASSSGDSPNTEAF
v_gene: TRBV3-1/TRBV3-2; len: 11; d_gene: .; j_gene: TRBJ1-1; CDR3aa: ASSQVPEAEAF
v_gene: TRBV27; len: 13; d_gene: TRBD2; j_gene: TRBJ2-3; CDR3aa: ASNTGLAGADTQY
v_gene: TRBV15; len: 15; d_gene: TRBD2; j_gene: TRBJ2-7; CDR3aa: ATSRVRASGISYEQY
v_gene: TRBV5-1; len: 13; d_gene: TRBD2; j_gene: TRBJ2-7; CDR3aa: ASSLGGGRFYEQY
v_gene: TRBV28; len: 13; d_gene: .; j_gene: TRBJ2-7; CDR3aa: ASSFPGASSYEQY
v_gene: TRBV4-2; len: 12; d_gene: .; j_gene: TRBJ1-6; CDR3aa: ASSLRSRDSPLH
v_gene: TRBV19; len: 10; d_gene: .; j_gene: TRBJ1-5; CDR3aa: ASSIGRQPQH
v_gene: TRBV30; len: 12; d_gene: TRBD1; j_gene: TRBJ1-1; CDR3aa: AWRRDRGATEAF
v_gene: TRBV5-1; len: 12; d_gene: TRBD1; j_gene: TRBJ1-4; CDR3aa: ASSPGGTNEKLF
v_gene: TRBV2; len: 14; d_gene: .; j_gene: TRBJ2-7; CDR3aa: ASMYSAMDNSYEQY
v_gene: TRBV9; len: 13; d_gene: .; j_gene: TRBJ2-2; CDR3aa: ASTLSVANTGELF
v_gene: TRBV10-3; len: 14; d_gene: .; j_gene: TRBJ1-5; CDR3aa: AISEVARGPYQPQH
v_gene: TRBV10-3; len: 13; d_gene: TRBD1; j_gene: TRBJ2-7; CDR3aa: ASGTGVIRSSEQY
v_gene: TRBV6-5; len: 9; d_gene: TRBD1; j_gene: TRBJ2-5; CDR3aa: ASSQPGQEY
v_gene: TRBV5-6; len: 12; d_gene: .; j_gene: TRBJ2-7; CDR3aa: ASSLGMRVSEQY
v_gene: TRBV11-2; len: 12; d_gene: TRBD2; j_gene: TRBJ2-7; CDR3aa: ASSLALAGYEQY
v_gene: TRBV6-5; len: 12; d_gene: TRBD2; j_gene: TRBJ2-1; CDR3aa: ASSTSGKGLEQF
v_gene: TRBV6-5; len: 13; d_gene: TRBD1; j_gene: TRBJ2-7; CDR3aa: ASSPGQEPSYEQY
v_gene: TRBV4-1; len: 13; d_gene: TRBD1; j_gene: TRBJ1-5; CDR3aa: ASSPGTAYNQPQH
v_gene: TRBV5-1; len: 14; d_gene: .; j_gene: TRBJ2-1; CDR3aa: ASSLAPGSSYNEQF
v_gene: TRBV10-2; len: 11; d_gene: TRBD1; j_gene: TRBJ2-5; CDR3aa: ASIGQGIETQY
v_gene: TRBV7-8; len: 13; d_gene: TRBD2; j_gene: TRBJ2-7; CDR3aa: ASSSSGTSPYEQY
v_gene: TRBV18; len: 12; d_gene: TRBD1; j_gene: TRBJ2-7; CDR3aa: ASSPLDRGYEQY
v_gene: TRBV5-1; len: 14; d_gene: .; j_gene: TRBJ1-6; CDR3aa: ASSLAGQGGNSPLH
v_gene: TRBV5-1; len: 13; d_gene: TRBD1; j_gene: TRBJ2-7; CDR3aa: ASSSQGTGVYEQY
v_gene: TRBV7-8; len: 12; d_gene: .; j_gene: TRBJ2-3; CDR3aa: ASSFPQGQDTQY
v_gene: TRBV4-1; len: 10; d_gene: .; j_gene: TRBJ2-1; CDR3aa: ASSQGDNEQF
v_gene: TRBV28; len: 13; d_gene: .; j_gene: TRBJ2-7; CDR3aa: ATAQPKGNSYEQY
v_gene: TRBV5-6; len: 12; d_gene: TRBD1; j_gene: TRBJ2-5; CDR3aa: ASSWGQLQETQY
v_gene: TRBV23-1; len: 13; d_gene: .; j_gene: TRBJ2-1; CDR3aa: ASVRASIKKDEQF
v_gene: TRBV3-1/TRBV3-2; len: 10; d_gene: .; j_gene: TRBJ1-5; CDR3aa: ASSQEGQPQH